These 21 T cell receptor beta chains were sequenced from one sample in a study of blood T cell repertoires in COVID-19. Clones were read by immunoSEQ multiplex PCR, and TCRdb kept only the in-frame ones, dropping some. The table shows about 31,000 clones, with roughly nine tenths occurring only once. The sequenced sample was peripheral blood. Receptors were obtained from a human donor in a cohort sampled during active COVID-19.

This chain links TRBV14 with TRBJ2-1; D possibly corresponds to TRBD2 (5 bases). The CDR3 runs 15 residues. The V end was cut by 3 bases, the J end by 3 bases, with 12 bases between. Germline assignment: CDR1 SGHDN and CDR2 FVKESK. CDR3 sequence: CASSQTGSIYNEQFF. The CDR3 DNA follows: TGTGCCAGCAGCCAGACGGGGAGTATCTACAATGAGCAGTTCTTC.

This chain links TRBV27 with TRBJ2-5, with 9 positions matching TRBD1. Germline V gene lookup returns CDR1 MNHEY and CDR2 SMNVEV (reference sequence). The V gene end was trimmed by 4 bases and the J gene end by 5 bases; junction bases not matched to a gene: 5. The CDR3 covers 14 residues. CDR3: CASSSDRGGETQYF. The CDR3 DNA is TGTGCCAGCAGTTCAGACAGGGGGGGGGAGACCCAGTACTTC.

This sequence joins TRBV7-2 and TRBJ1-2; 7 nucleotides line up with TRBD1. There are 14 residues in the CDR3. Germline V gene lookup returns CDR1 SGHTA and CDR2 FQGNSA. Trimming took 2 bases from V and 6 from J; bases not matched to a gene: 6. The CDR3 loop reads CASSLQFTGDGYTF. DNA of the CDR3: TGTGCCAGCAGCTTACAATTTACAGGGGATGGCTACACCTTC.

The J gene is TRBJ1-4, the V gene TRBV5-1; D gene uncertain. Germline lookup yields CDR1 SGHRS and CDR2 YFSETQ. This CDR3 spans 15 amino acids. Trimming removed 0 bases at V and 8 bases at J, with 14 bases between. CDR3 sequence: CASSLDGQVGEKLFF. The CDR3 DNA reads TGCGCCAGCAGCTTGGATGGTCAGGTCGGAGAAAAACTGTTTTTT.

As for this clone: Its ends do not fully match the called genes, so a read error is possible. The V call is TRBV5-1, the J call TRBJ2-1; TRBD2 aligns across 11 bases. In germline, CDR1 is SGHRS, CDR2 YFSETQ. This CDR3 is 17 amino acids long. Written as DNA, the CDR3 is TGCGCCAGCAGTTCTACCACTAGCGGGAGAGCGTACAGTGAGCAGTTCTTC. Protein product: CASSSTTSGRAYSEQFF.

The genes are TRBV9 and TRBJ2-2; tentative D call: TRBD1 (6 bases). Trimming cost V 1 base and J 1 base, with 14 bases left between them. Germline loops: CDR1 SGDLS, CDR2 YYNGEE. This CDR3 contains 17 residues. Here the CDR3 reads CASSVKGIGGNTGELFF. CDR3 nucleotide sequence: TGTGCCAGCAGCGTAAAGGGTATAGGGGGGAACACCGGGGAGCTGTTTTTT.

This sequence joins TRBV5-4 and TRBJ2-5, with TRBD2 identical over 13 bases. V shed 10 bases and J 4 bases; nucleotides not matched to a gene: 13. The CDR3 has 16 amino acids. CDR1 is SGHNT, CDR2 YYREEE, per germline (reference sequence). CDR3 amino acids: CAGTGTSGKGGETQYF. The DNA for the CDR3 is TGTGCCGGGACCGGGACTAGCGGGAAGGGTGGAGAGACCCAGTACTTC.

The chain combines TRBV9 with TRBJ1-1; 9 bases fit TRBD1. The germline V gene has CDR1 SGDLS and CDR2 YYNGEE. CDR3 length: 13 amino acids. Losses at the gene ends were 3 bases for V and 5 bases for J; bases not matched to a gene: 2. CDR3 DNA: TGTGCCAGCAGCGCTGGGACAGGGACTGAAGCTTTCTTT. This encodes CASSAGTGTEAFF.

This clone showed up just once. The chain links TRBV19 to TRBJ1-1; TRBD1 might be the D (6 bases). V lost 9 bases to trimming and J lost 0 bases, with 14 bases between them. CDR1 is LNHDA and CDR2 is SQIVND in the germline V gene (reference sequence). The CDR3 has 14 residues. CDR3 loop: CASENRALNTEAFF. The CDR3 nucleotides read TGTGCCAGCGAGAACAGGGCCCTGAACACTGAAGCTTTCTTT.

The gene calls are TRBV18 and TRBJ2-2; 12 bases fit TRBD2. Looked up from germline, CDR1 is KGHSH and CDR2 is LQKENI. The CDR3 is 17 amino acids. With 3 bases clipped from V and 5 bases from J, the junction kept 7 bases outside the gene matches. The CDR3 region is CASSPLRLAGDTGELFF. As DNA, the CDR3 is TGTGCCAGCTCACCTTTAAGACTAGCGGGAGATACCGGGGAGCTGTTTTTT. Drawing the rest from reference TRBV18 and TRBJ2-2, the complete variable domain is NAGVMQNPRHLVRRRGQEARLRCSPMKGHSHVYWYRQLPEEGLKFMVYLQKENIIDESGMPKERFSAEFPKEGPSILRIQQVVRGDSAAYFCASSPLRLAGDTGELFFGEGSRLTVL.

V usage is TRBV19 and J usage is TRBJ1-2; D call uncertain. The germline V and J ends were trimmed by 2 bases and 6 bases, with 10 bases remaining between them. Germline V lookup: CDR1 LNHDA, CDR2 SQIVND (reference sequence). There are 13 residues in the CDR3. The CDR3 sequence: CASSILRADGYTF. In DNA, the CDR3 is TGTGCCAGTAGTATATTGAGGGCAGATGGCTACACCTTC.

This chain links TRBV9 with TRBJ1-6; TRBD1 agrees at 11 bases. The CDR3 is 14 amino acids. V lost 4 bases and J lost 12; bases outside the gene matches: 6. CDR1 is SGDLS and CDR2 is YYNGEE in the germline V gene. The CDR3 region has the DNA TGTGCCAGCAGCCTCTTGGGACAGGGGGTACCCCTCCACTTT. This translates into CASSLLGQGVPLHF. The entire variable domain, with the rest obtained from reference TRBV9 and TRBJ1-6, is as follows: DSGVTQTPKHLITATGQRVTLRCSPRSGDLSVYWYQQSLDQGLQFLIQYYNGEERAKGNILERFSAQQFPDLHSELNLSSLELGDSALYFCASSLLGQGVPLHFGNGTRLTVT.

This clone appeared a single time. The chain employs TRBV19 and TRBJ1-5, with 11 bases identical to TRBD1. The ends lost 6 bases at V and 1 base at J; junction bases unmatched: 14. The length of the CDR3 is 19 residues. CDR1 and CDR2 (germline): LNHDA, SQIVND (reference sequence). CDR3 protein: CASSVSGTGGIASNQPQHF. DNA for the CDR3: TGTGCCAGTAGCGTATCCGGGACAGGGGGAATCGCGAGCAATCAGCCCCAGCATTTT.

The chain couples TRBV19 to TRBJ1-1; possibly TRBD1 for D (5 bases). Germline V gene data show CDR1 as LNHDA and CDR2 as SQIVND (reference sequence). Trimming took off 3 bases at V and 4 bases at J, with 12 bases between the two ends. The CDR3 totals 14 residues. CDR3: CASSIVREGTEAFF. The CDR3 nucleotides are TGTGCCAGTAGTATCGTCAGGGAGGGCACTGAAGCTTTCTTT. Combining the CDR3 with reference TRBV19 and TRBJ1-1 gives the whole variable domain DGGITQSPKYLFRKEGQNVTLSCEQNLNHDAMYWYRQDPGQGLRLIYYSQIVNDFQKGDIAEGYSVSREKKESFPLTVTSAQKNPTAFYLCASSIVREGTEAFFGQGTRLTVV.

The chain combines TRBV7-9 with TRBJ1-5; 10 nucleotides line up with TRBD1. The CDR3 runs 14 residues. Per the germline V gene, CDR1 is SEHNR and CDR2 is FQNEAQ (reference sequence). Losses at the gene ends were 5 bases for V and 6 bases for J; bases not matched to a gene: 4. The CDR3 sequence: CASSIGTGVQPQHF. In nucleotides, the CDR3 is TGTGCCAGCAGCATAGGGACAGGGGTTCAGCCCCAGCATTTT.

The chain joins TRBV19 to TRBJ2-1; TRBD2 aligns across 7 bases. V lost 5 bases and J lost 8; bases outside the gene matches: 9. This CDR3 is 14 amino acids long. Germline-derived CDR1 and CDR2 are LNHDA and SQIVND (reference sequence). The CDR3 loop reads CASSPLSGVYEQFF. DNA for the CDR3: TGTGCCAGTAGTCCGTTGAGCGGGGTCTATGAGCAGTTCTTC.

The chain links TRBV10-3 to TRBJ1-2, with D perhaps TRBD1 (6 bases). Germline V gene data show CDR1 as ENHRY and CDR2 as SYGVKD. This CDR3 comprises 13 residues. V was pared by 6 bases and J by 2 bases, with 10 bases between. CDR3 DNA sequence: TGTGCCATCAGCAAGGGGGGGAACTATGGCTACACCTTC. It codes for CAISKGGNYGYTF.

For the CDR3, the DNA is TGTGCCAGTAGCGCACAGGGTACCACCGGGGAGCTGTTTTTT. The encoded protein is CASSAQGTTGELFF. The V and J genes are TRBV19 and TRBJ2-2; TRBD1 might be the D (6 bases). The germline gives CDR1 LNHDA, CDR2 SQIVND (reference sequence). The CDR3 is 14 amino acids. V lost 6 bases and J lost 4, with 12 bases in between.

The V and J genes are TRBV30 and TRBJ2-6, with TRBD1 identical over 10 bases. The CDR3 has 16 amino acids. The V gene end was trimmed by 8 bases and the J gene end by 0 bases; junction bases not matched to a gene: 7. Germline loops: CDR1 GTSNPN, CDR2 SVGIG (reference sequence). CDR3 region: CALRDRGYSGANVLTF. The CDR3 region has the DNA TGTGCCCTCCGGGACAGGGGATACTCTGGGGCCAACGTCCTGACTTTC.

The chain has TRBV28 and TRBJ1-5, with a tentative D call TRBD1 (6 bases). Germline loops: CDR1 MDHEN, CDR2 SYDVKM. Trimming stripped 5 bases from V and 4 bases from J, with 18 bases between. This CDR3 has 16 residues. The CDR3 DNA is TGTGCCAGCAGTCCGGCGGACAGTACAGGGAATCAGCCCCAGCATTTT. Protein product: CASSPADSTGNQPQHF.

V and J are TRBV7-2 and TRBJ1-1, with D perhaps matching TRBD1 (5 bases). Trimming took off 4 bases at V and 2 bases at J, with 17 bases between the two ends. CDR1 is SGHTA, CDR2 FQGNSA, per germline. CDR3 length: 16 amino acids. The CDR3 region is CASSSPPGQKNTEAFF. In DNA form, the CDR3 reads TGTGCCAGCAGCTCCCCCCCAGGGCAGAAAAACACTGAAGCTTTCTTT.